This T cell receptor (beta chain) was documented in a study of sequential checkpoint blockade in melanoma. Overall study context: Patients were randomized 1:1 to nivolumab-then-ipilimumab or ipilimumab-then-nivolumab first-line. Each arm's sequence ended with maintenance nivolumab.

The V end lost 7 bases, the J end lost 1 base, and 13 bases lay between the germline ends. This CDR3 spans 13 amino acids. Looked up from germline, CDR1 is SQVTM and CDR2 is ANQGSEA. The protocol was immunoSEQ multiplex PCR, while the TCRdb copy is restricted to in-frame clones and leaves out a portion. The sample consists of 15,000 to 20,000 clones, roughly 69% of them appearing once. Specified treatment: randomized to nivolumab then ipilimumab (arm A) or the reverse (arm B). None of the patients previously received DNA-damaging chemotherapy. From thawed PBMCs, live CD3+CD8+ cells negative for CD19 and CD56 were sorted.

The receptor's source is a human donor with melanoma. Sequencing was performed on CD8+ T cells sorted from blood (inferred from file names), taken from a patient given nivolumab and ipilimumab in sequence. This chain links TRBV29-1 with TRBJ1-2; D is unresolved. The CDR3 loop reads CSAPSDFNYGYTF. The CDR3 DNA follows: TGCAGCGCACCCAGTGATTTTAACTATGGCTACACCTTC.